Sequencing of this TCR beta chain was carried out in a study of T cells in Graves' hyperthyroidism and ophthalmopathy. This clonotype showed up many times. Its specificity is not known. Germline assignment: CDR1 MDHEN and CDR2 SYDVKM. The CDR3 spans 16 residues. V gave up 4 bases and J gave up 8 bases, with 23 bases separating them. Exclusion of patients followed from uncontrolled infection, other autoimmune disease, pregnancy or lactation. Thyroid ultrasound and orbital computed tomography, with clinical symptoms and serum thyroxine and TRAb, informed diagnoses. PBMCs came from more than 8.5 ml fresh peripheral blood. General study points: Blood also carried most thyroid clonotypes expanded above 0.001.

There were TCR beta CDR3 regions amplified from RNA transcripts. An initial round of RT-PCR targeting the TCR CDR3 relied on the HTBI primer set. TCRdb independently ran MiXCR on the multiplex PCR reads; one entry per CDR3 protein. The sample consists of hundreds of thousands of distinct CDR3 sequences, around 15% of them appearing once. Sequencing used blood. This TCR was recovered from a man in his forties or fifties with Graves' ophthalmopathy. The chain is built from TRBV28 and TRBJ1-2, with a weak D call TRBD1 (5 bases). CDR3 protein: CASSSLRWGSEGGYTF. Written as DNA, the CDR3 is TGTGCCAGCAGTTCCCTCCGGTGGGGGAGTGAAGGAGGCTACACCTTC.